This T cell receptor (beta chain) was captured in a study of CD8 T cells in ankylosing spondylitis. Study results and limitations: About 8 highly homologous variants made up a TCR beta motif that seemed to typify ankylosing spondylitis blood.

Each CDR3 protein gets one entry after TCRdb re-called the 5' RACE reads with MiXCR. This table holds under 450,000 distinct CDR3 sequences, 15% to 20% found once. This clonotype has more than one count but fewer than ten. Antigen unknown. This CDR3 comprises 15 residues. V lost 7 bases and J lost 0; bases outside the gene matches: 8. V is TRBV12-3 or TRBV12-4 and J is TRBJ1-2, with 7 bases that match TRBD1. The sequencing sample was made of blood, either unsorted or a sorted T cell fraction (not recorded which). The TCR originated in a male donor with ankylosing spondylitis. The CDR3 loop reads CASIIQGKTNYGYTF. The CDR3 coding sequence is TGTGCCAGCATTATACAGGGGAAAACTAACTATGGCTACACCTTC.